Shown below are 16 T cell receptor beta chains from a single sample sequenced in a study of vaccination and CD4 T cells after COVID-19. Sequence data for DNA of cultured CD4+ T cells were generated by the Oncomine TCR Beta short-read assay. TCRdb called the PCR reads again in MiXCR, with one record for every CDR3 protein. Altogether 20,000 or so distinct CDR3 sequences are present, around 40% being singletons, with the ten largest covering 4.1%. No antigen is known for these receptors. The time point was: late sampling 161 to 241 days after vaccination in three convalescent patients. Treatment given: approximately 9-day PBMC culture with coronavirus spike peptide pools or control peptides (ViraFEST assay). The material was CD4+ T cells from blood, cultured in vitro, obtained about 7 months after SARS-CoV-2 vaccination. The source is a human donor who had recovered from COVID-19.

J is TRBJ2-2 and V is TRBV20-1, with D perhaps TRBD2 (6 bases). The CDR3 runs to 14 residues. Germline values: CDR1 DFQATT, CDR2 SNEGSKA (reference sequence). V lost 0 bases and J 6 bases, leaving 11 bases between the germline ends. DNA of the CDR3: TGCAGTGCTAGAGATCCCAGCGGGCCCGGGGAGCTGTTTTTT. Its protein product is CSARDPSGPGELFF.

The V and J genes are TRBV28 and TRBJ2-7; D not resolved. V lost 5 bases, J lost 0 bases, and 8 bases lay in between. This CDR3 contains 13 residues. CDR1 and CDR2 (germline): MDHEN, SYDVKM. The CDR3 DNA follows: TGTGCCAGCAGTCTGACAAGCTCCTACGAGCAGTACTTC. Its protein product is CASSLTSSYEQYF.

The J gene is TRBJ2-2, the V gene TRBV7-3, with 8 nucleotides matching TRBD2. The V gene's germline CDR1 is SGHTA and CDR2 FQGTGA. CDR3 size: 15 residues. The trim removed 0 bases at V and 6 bases at J, leaving 3 bases unmatched. DNA for the CDR3: TGTGCCAGCAGCTTAACCGCTAGCGGGTCCGGGGAGCTGTTTTTT. It yields the protein CASSLTASGSGELFF.

The chain is built from TRBV20-1 and TRBJ2-3, with 8 bases lining up with TRBD1. The ends lost 1 base at V and 0 bases at J; junction bases unmatched: 9. The germline V gene encodes CDR1 DFQATT and CDR2 SNEGSKA (reference sequence). CDR3 size: 17 residues. CDR3 DNA: TGCAGTGCTAGAGGAAGTGGACAGGGCTTTAGCACAGATACGCAGTATTTT. Translated, it gives CSARGSGQGFSTDTQYF.

This chain links TRBV7-9 with TRBJ1-1; 7 bases align to TRBD1. The CDR3 consists of 16 residues. Looked up from germline, CDR1 is SEHNR and CDR2 is FQNEAQ (reference sequence). The J segment lost 3 bases and the V segment lost 1 base, leaving 8 bases of the junction unmatched. The CDR3 region is CASSLVRGRVDTEAFF. The CDR3 DNA reads as TGTGCCAGCAGCTTAGTAAGGGGGCGGGTGGACACTGAAGCTTTCTTT.

The chain combines TRBV7-2 with TRBJ2-1; D call uncertain. V lost 1 base, J lost 3 bases, and 7 bases lay in between. The CDR3 contains 14 residues. Looked up from germline, CDR1 is SGHTA and CDR2 is FQGNSA. The CDR3 sequence: CASSLGSNYNEQFF. In DNA, the CDR3 is TGTGCCAGCAGCTTAGGGTCTAACTACAATGAGCAGTTCTTC.

This clonotype showed up just a few times. V usage is TRBV7-9 and J usage is TRBJ1-5; no firm D call. This CDR3 is 13 amino acids long. Trimming removed 0 bases at V and 1 base at J, with 1 base between. CDR1 SEHNR and CDR2 FQNEAQ come from the germline V gene (reference sequence). The CDR3 coding sequence is TGTGCCAGCAGCTTAGCCAGCAATCAGCCCCAGCATTTT. It yields the protein CASSLASNQPQHF.

The chain recombines TRBV7-6 with TRBJ2-1; the match to TRBD2 covers 9 bases. Germline CDR1 is SGHVS and CDR2 is FNYEAQ. CDR3 size: 19 residues. The junction had 18 bases not matched to a gene; V was cut back by 5 bases and J by 4 bases. CDR3 nucleotides: TGTGCCAGCAGCCTCCTCCCCGGGGCGGGAGGGCCGGGGTACAATGAGCAGTTCTTC. Encoded protein: CASSLLPGAGGPGYNEQFF.

As concerns this clonotype: The junction departs from the called germline gene at one end, perhaps through a read error. This CDR3 reads CAISESRQQETQYF. CDR3 in DNA: TGTGCCATCAGTGAGTCGAGGCAGCAAGAGACCCAGTACTTC. The chain joins TRBV6-4 to TRBJ2-5; D is unresolved. The CDR3 is made up of 14 amino acids. Germline lookup yields CDR1 MRHNA and CDR2 SNTAGT.

The chain has TRBV6-1 and TRBJ1-2, with 7 positions matching TRBD1. Germline V CDR1 and CDR2: MNHNS, SASEGT. J was trimmed by 4 bases and V by 6 bases; bases with no gene match: 8. The CDR3 covers 14 residues. The CDR3: CASRQTGLSYGYTF. The CDR3, as DNA: TGTGCCAGCAGGCAGACAGGGTTGAGCTATGGCTACACCTTC.

V and J are TRBV20-1 and TRBJ1-2, with D uncertain. The V gene's germline CDR1 is DFQATT and CDR2 SNEGSKA (reference sequence). Trimming left V 3 bases short and J 2 bases short, with 7 bases between. The CDR3 is 12 amino acids. CDR3 DNA: TGCAGTGCTAGTTACGGGAACTATGGCTACACCTTC. The encoded protein is CSASYGNYGYTF.

V gene TRBV29-1 combines with J gene TRBJ1-2, with unresolved D. V was pared by 7 bases and J by 4 bases, with 13 bases between. Per the germline V gene, CDR1 is SQVTM and CDR2 is ANQGSEA. The CDR3 is 12 amino acids. Here the CDR3 reads CSAAEGGYGYTF. In DNA, the CDR3 is TGCAGCGCCGCGGAGGGCGGCTATGGCTACACCTTC.

The chain joins TRBV20-1 to TRBJ2-3; D gene unclear. There are 14 residues in the CDR3. The germline gives CDR1 DFQATT, CDR2 SNEGSKA (reference sequence). V gave up 3 bases and J gave up 6 bases, with 16 bases separating them. This chain's CDR3 is CSARGASIDDTQYF. CDR3 DNA sequence: TGCAGTGCTAGGGGCGCCAGCATTGATGATACGCAGTATTTT.

This clonotype was observed a handful of times. The gene calls are TRBV28 and TRBJ1-2; D unclear. The CDR3 runs 17 residues. Germline CDR1 reads MDHEN; CDR2 reads SYDVKM. V was shortened by 2 bases and J by 5 bases, with 21 bases between the two germline ends. CDR3 residues: CASSLEGPRVATYGYTF. For the CDR3, the DNA is TGTGCCAGCAGTTTAGAGGGTCCCAGAGTTGCTACTTATGGCTACACCTTC.

The chain recombines TRBV25-1 with TRBJ2-1; 12 positions agree with TRBD2. The CDR3 contains 16 residues. V lost 6 bases to trimming and J lost 8 bases; unmatched junction nucleotides: 11. The germline V gene encodes CDR1 MGHDK and CDR2 SYGVNS. The CDR3 DNA reads as TGTGCCAGCAGGGACCCAGGACTAGCGGGAACCGATGAGCAGTTCTTC. Translation: CASRDPGLAGTDEQFF. The variable domain in full, with the rest retrieved from reference TRBV25-1 and TRBJ2-1, is EADIYQTPRYLVIGTGKKITLECSQTMGHDKMYWYQQDPGMELHLIHYSYGVNSTEKGDLSSESTVSRIRTEHFPLTLESARPSHTSQYLCASRDPGLAGTDEQFFGPGTRLTVL.

The genes are TRBV5-8 and TRBJ2-3; D gene ambiguous. Germline V CDR1 and CDR2: SGHTS, YDEGEE. This CDR3 comprises 14 residues. Trimming removed 4 bases at V and 6 bases at J, with 15 bases between. CDR3 amino acids: CASSPAWRSDTQYF. The CDR3 nucleotides are TGTGCCAGCAGCCCGGCTTGGAGATCGGATACGCAGTATTTT.